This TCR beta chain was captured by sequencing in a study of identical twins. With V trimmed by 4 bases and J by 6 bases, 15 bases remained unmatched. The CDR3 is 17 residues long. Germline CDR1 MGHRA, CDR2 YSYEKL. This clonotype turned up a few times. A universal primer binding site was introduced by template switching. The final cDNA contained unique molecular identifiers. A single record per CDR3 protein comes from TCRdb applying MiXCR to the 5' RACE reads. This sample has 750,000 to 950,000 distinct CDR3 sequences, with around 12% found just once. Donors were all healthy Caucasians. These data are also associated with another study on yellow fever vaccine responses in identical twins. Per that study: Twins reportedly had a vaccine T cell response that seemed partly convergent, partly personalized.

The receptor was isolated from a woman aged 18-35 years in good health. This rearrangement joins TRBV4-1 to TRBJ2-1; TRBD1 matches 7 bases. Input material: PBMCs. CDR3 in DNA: TGCGCCAGCAGCCGATCCAAGGGCCAGGGGGACCGCAATGAGCAGTTCTTC. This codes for CASSRSKGQGDRNEQFF.